These 16 T cell receptor beta chains were all obtained from the same sample, sequenced in a study of cytomegalovirus exposure and HLA in healthy donors. The PCR made use of 60 Vbeta and 13 Jbeta primers. This table comes from immunoSEQ multiplex PCR, and its TCRdb copy is limited to in-frame clones, with some not included. The data show around 130,000 clones, with 8.5% to 9% seen just once and about 6.6% held by the top ten. The sequencing input was PBMCs. These receptors came from a woman aged 40 to 50 in good health and CMV-seropositive.

The genes are TRBV5-8 and TRBJ1-6; D is uncertain. Trimming removed 1 base from V and 1 base from J, with 21 bases in between. The germline V gene has CDR1 SGHTS and CDR2 YDEGEE. This CDR3 is 20 amino acids long. The CDR3 reads CASSLLSGRNLGSYNSPLHF. The DNA of the CDR3 is TGTGCCAGCAGCTTGTTAAGCGGAAGGAATTTAGGGTCCTATAATTCACCCCTCCACTTT.

J is TRBJ2-7 and V is TRBV5-6, with D perhaps matching TRBD1 (6 bases). The CDR3 is made up of 14 amino acids. V lost 6 bases, J lost 3 bases, and 16 bases lay in between. Germline V gene data show CDR1 as SGHDT and CDR2 as YYEEEE. The CDR3 DNA reads as TGTGCCAGCACCAAACAGGGCATAAACTACGAGCAGTACTTC. Its protein product is CASTKQGINYEQYF.

J is TRBJ1-5 and V is TRBV7-6; D might be TRBD1 (5 bases). CDR3 size: 14 residues. Germline loops: CDR1 SGHVS, CDR2 FNYEAQ. Trimming shortened V by 0 bases and J by 3 bases, and 6 bases separated the two germline ends. CDR3 sequence: CASSLAGVNQPQHF. CDR3 nucleotides: TGTGCCAGCAGCTTAGCAGGGGTCAATCAGCCCCAGCATTTT.

This clone was observed a few times. J is TRBJ2-3 and V is TRBV2; weak D call: TRBD1 (6 bases). The germline V and J ends were trimmed by 6 bases and 1 base, with 11 bases remaining between them. Germline V lookup: CDR1 SNHLY, CDR2 FYNNEI. The CDR3 runs to 14 residues. Written as DNA, the CDR3 is TGTGCCAGCAGGATGGGGGCAGGCACAGATACGCAGTATTTT. Translation gives CASRMGAGTDTQYF.

The chain uses TRBV6-5 and TRBJ1-2; TRBD1 matches 9 bases. The CDR3 spans 13 residues. In germline, CDR1 is MNHEY, CDR2 SVGAGI. Germline trimming cut 6 bases from V and 6 bases from J; bases unmatched to any gene: 5. The CDR3 loop reads CASSRDREDGYTF. CDR3 bases: TGTGCCAGCAGCAGGGACAGGGAAGATGGCTACACCTTC.

In its sample, this clone was seen a few times. The chain links TRBV10-1 to TRBJ2-7; the match to TRBD2 covers 9 bases. The CDR3 sequence is 13 residues long. The germline V gene has CDR1 WNHNN and CDR2 SYGVQD (reference sequence). V lost 2 bases to trimming and J lost 12 bases; unmatched junction nucleotides: 8. The CDR3 loop is CASSEAASGALYF. The CDR3 nucleotides are TGCGCCAGCAGTGAGGCAGCTAGCGGGGCCCTGTACTTC.

The CDR3 sequence is CASSPKGQFTGELFF. The CDR3 DNA reads TGCGCCAGCAGCCCTAAGGGACAGTTCACCGGGGAGCTGTTTTTT. The rearrangement links TRBV5-1 to TRBJ2-2; 7 bases line up with TRBD1. With V trimmed by 4 bases and J by 4 bases, 7 bases remained unmatched. This CDR3 region has 15 residues. Per germline, CDR1 SGHRS and CDR2 YFSETQ. Full variable domain (outside the CDR3, taken from reference TRBV5-1 and TRBJ2-2): KAGVTQTPRYLIKTRGQQVTLSCSPISGHRSVSWYQQTPGQGLQFLFEYFSETQRNKGNFPGRFSGRQFSNSRSEMNVSTLELGDSALYLCASSPKGQFTGELFFGEGSRLTVL.

The chain employs TRBV18 and TRBJ2-7; 11 bases map to TRBD1. Germline values: CDR1 KGHSH, CDR2 LQKENI. CDR3 size: 15 residues. The ends lost 4 bases at V and 0 bases at J; junction bases unmatched: 2. In DNA form, the CDR3 reads TGTGCCAGCTCACGAGGACAGGGGGCCTCCTACGAGCAGTACTTC. Its protein product is CASSRGQGASYEQYF.

This clone was detected a few times. This chain links TRBV15 with TRBJ1-1; D gene unclear. Germline CDR1 LNHNV, CDR2 YYDKDF (reference sequence). V dropped 5 bases and J dropped 3 bases, with 10 bases sitting between them. CDR3 length: 13 residues. The CDR3 DNA reads as TGTGCCACCAGCGTAATGGGAGACACTGAAGCTTTCTTT. Translation gives CATSVMGDTEAFF.

A word on this clone: At one end, the junction sequence differs from germline, possibly due to a read error. The chain employs TRBV5-1 and TRBJ2-7; 9 bases match TRBD1. The V gene's germline CDR1 is SGHRS and CDR2 YFSETQ. This CDR3 contains 18 residues. DNA for the CDR3: TGCGCCAGCGGCTTGGAGGGACGGGGACAGGGACAAGGGGGTGAGCAGTACTTC. It codes for CASGLEGRGQGQGGEQYF.

This clone was detected a few times. The V gene is TRBV6-1, the J gene TRBJ2-7; 7 nucleotides line up with TRBD2. This CDR3 comprises 11 residues. The germline V gene encodes CDR1 MNHNS and CDR2 SASEGT. V lost 5 bases, J lost 7 bases, and 2 bases stayed unmatched. For the CDR3, the DNA is TGTGCCAGCAGTTACGGGGGGGAGCAGTACTTC. It yields the protein CASSYGGEQYF.

The V call is TRBV2, the J call TRBJ1-1; D remains ambiguous. Germline assignment: CDR1 SNHLY and CDR2 FYNNEI. Trimming stripped 7 bases from V and 0 bases from J, with 15 bases between. This CDR3 region has 15 residues. CDR3 DNA sequence: TGTGCCAGCACCCCCGAGGGAAGGGTGAACACTGAAGCTTTCTTT. Its protein product is CASTPEGRVNTEAFF.

The genes are TRBV5-1 and TRBJ2-7; 13 nucleotides agree with TRBD2. Per germline, CDR1 SGHRS and CDR2 YFSETQ. The CDR3 covers 17 residues. Trimming cost V 0 bases and J 6 bases; bases outside gene matches: 9. CDR3 loop: CASSLGTSGGAWCEQYF. The CDR3 nucleotides read TGCGCCAGCAGCTTGGGAACTAGCGGGGGGGCTTGGTGCGAGCAGTACTTC. Full variable domain (rest looked up from reference TRBV5-1 and TRBJ2-7): KAGVTQTPRYLIKTRGQQVTLSCSPISGHRSVSWYQQTPGQGLQFLFEYFSETQRNKGNFPGRFSGRQFSNSRSEMNVSTLELGDSALYLCASSLGTSGGAWCEQYFGPGTRLTVT.

The chain is built from TRBV2 and TRBJ1-4; 7 nucleotides line up with TRBD1. Germline trimming cut 7 bases from V and 5 bases from J; bases unmatched to any gene: 7. CDR3 size: 14 residues. Germline values: CDR1 SNHLY, CDR2 FYNNEI. The CDR3: CASNPTGRNEKLFF. The CDR3 coding sequence is TGTGCCAGCAACCCGACAGGGAGGAATGAAAAACTGTTTTTT.

This clone has more than one count but fewer than ten. This chain links TRBV5-1 with TRBJ1-2; tentative D call: TRBD1 (5 bases). Between the trimmed V and J ends, which lost 5 bases and 0 bases, there was a span of 23 bases. This CDR3 is 18 amino acids long. Germline CDR1 and CDR2: SGHRS and YFSETQ. This CDR3 is CASSPMVPGAPANYGYTF. The CDR3 coding sequence is TGCGCCAGCAGTCCGATGGTGCCTGGGGCCCCAGCTAACTATGGCTACACCTTC.

The chain has TRBV29-1 and TRBJ2-3, with 8 bases aligning to TRBD1. Germline assignment: CDR1 SQVTM and CDR2 ANQGSEA. The CDR3 is made up of 12 amino acids. After removal of 6 bases from V and 6 bases from J, the junction contained 5 bases not matched to a gene. As DNA, the CDR3 is TGCAGCGTGGCAGGGGGCTCGGATACGCAGTATTTT. It specifies CSVAGGSDTQYF.